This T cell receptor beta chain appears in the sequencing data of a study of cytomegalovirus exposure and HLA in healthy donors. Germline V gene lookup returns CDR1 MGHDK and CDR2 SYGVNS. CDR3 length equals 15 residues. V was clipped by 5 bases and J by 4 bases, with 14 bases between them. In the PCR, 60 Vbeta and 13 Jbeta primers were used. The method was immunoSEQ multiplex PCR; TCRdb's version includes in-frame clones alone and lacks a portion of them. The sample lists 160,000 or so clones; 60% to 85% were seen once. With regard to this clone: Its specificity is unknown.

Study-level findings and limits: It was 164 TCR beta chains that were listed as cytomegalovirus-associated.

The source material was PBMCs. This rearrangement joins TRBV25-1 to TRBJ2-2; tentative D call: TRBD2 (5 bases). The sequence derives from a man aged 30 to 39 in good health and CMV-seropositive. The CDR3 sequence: CASSPGVAGTGELFF. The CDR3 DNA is TGTGCCAGCAGTCCAGGCGTCGCGGGCACCGGGGAGCTGTTTTTT.